The clone carrying this T cell receptor beta chain turned up a few times. Its antigen is unidentified. The authors built TCR beta libraries using iRepertoire HTBI primers and Arm-PCR of CDR3 regions. A single record per CDR3 protein comes from TCRdb applying MiXCR to the multiplex PCR reads. The table has approximately 470,000 distinct CDR3 sequences, under 20% seen once. The record originates from a study of regulatory T cells in long-lasting Graves disease. Looking at the study overall: Graves' patients who were just diagnosed had used antithyroid drugs for under 3 months.

Indicated time point: newly diagnosed GD, antithyroid drugs for less than 3 months. PBMC RNA served as the TCR library source. EDTA tubes received approximately 10 milliliters of drawn peripheral blood. The germline CDR1 and CDR2 sequences are PRHDT and FYEKMQ (reference sequence). The CDR3 contains 14 residues. Trimming at V came to 4 bases and at J to 12 bases, leaving 9 bases not matched to a gene. Whole-study results and caveats: There was favoring of TRBV28, TRBJ1-2 and TRBJ2-5 in persistent disease.

The data also belong to a second study, concerning T cells in Graves' hyperthyroidism and ophthalmopathy.

The chain employs TRBV13 and TRBJ2-3; 11 bases align to TRBD2. The sequenced sample was peripheral blood mononuclear cells (PBMCs), obtained at new diagnosis, from a patient treated with antithyroid drugs. This TCR was recovered from a man between 40 and 49 years old with Graves disease. The DNA for the CDR3 is TGTGCCAGCAGCTCGACTAGCGGGATGGTCACCCAGTATTTT. The encoded protein is CASSSTSGMVTQYF.